This entry lists 18 T cell receptor beta chains sequenced from one sample in a study of blood T cell repertoires in COVID-19 (TCRdb year 2020). The library was generated by the immunoSEQ multiplex PCR assay. In TCRdb, the immuneACCESS table is reduced to in-frame sequences with V and J assigned. These tables do not hold every clone; where another copy was compared, an unresolved V gene accounts for under half, and the others remain unexplained. This sample holds about 200,000 clones; around 92% were observed only once. The ten largest clones represent about 8.1% of the sample. The sequencing sample was made of PBMCs or T cells enriched from blood (not recorded which). The receptor source for this set is a woman younger than 30 who had recovered from COVID-19.

The V call is TRBV19, the J call TRBJ1-4; no definite D call. CDR3 size: 15 residues. V was cut by 4 bases and J by 0 bases, with 9 bases left in between. Germline assignment: CDR1 LNHDA and CDR2 SQIVND (reference sequence). The CDR3 nucleotides are TGTGCCAGTAGTAAAGCGGGAACAACTAATGAAAAACTGTTTTTT. This translates into CASSKAGTTNEKLFF.

The chain combines TRBV5-1 with TRBJ2-1; the D gene is possibly TRBD2 (6 bases). The CDR3 spans 16 residues. With 1 base removed from V and 7 bases from J, the gap between germline ends came to 18 bases. The germline V gene encodes CDR1 SGHRS and CDR2 YFSETQ. The CDR3 coding sequence is TGCGCCAGCAGCTTGTGGCGGGGCCCGCATCTAAATGAGCAGTTCTTC. This codes for CASSLWRGPHLNEQFF.

The rearrangement links TRBV7-9 to TRBJ2-3, with 7 nucleotides matching TRBD2. Germline trimming cut 2 bases from V and 3 bases from J; bases unmatched to any gene: 11. Germline V gene data show CDR1 as SEHNR and CDR2 as FQNEAQ (reference sequence). CDR3 length: 17 residues. CDR3 in DNA: TGTGCCAGCAGCTTACGGGGAGGGGTTGTCGGGACAGATACGCAGTATTTT. This sequence encodes CASSLRGGVVGTDTQYF.

This clone has only one observation. The V gene is TRBV27, the J gene TRBJ1-1; no reliable D call. The germline CDR1 and CDR2 sequences are MNHEY and SMNVEV (reference sequence). The CDR3 extends over 14 amino acids. Trimming removed 3 bases at V and 3 bases at J, with 11 bases between. The CDR3 loop reads CASSLEGGYTEAFF. CDR3 sequence (DNA): TGTGCCAGCAGTTTGGAGGGCGGGTACACTGAAGCTTTCTTT.

Many counts were recorded for this clone. This rearrangement joins TRBV2 to TRBJ2-2; D is perhaps TRBD1 (5 bases). There are 14 residues in the CDR3. The V gene's germline CDR1 is SNHLY and CDR2 FYNNEI. V dropped 6 bases and J dropped 1 base, with 9 bases sitting between them. CDR3 DNA: TGTGCCAGCAGGGTTCAGGGGAACACCGGGGAGCTGTTTTTT. It encodes CASRVQGNTGELFF.

The rearrangement joins TRBV6-5 to TRBJ2-7; possible D gene TRBD1, 6 bases. Germline assignment: CDR1 MNHEY and CDR2 SVGAGI. V lost 2 bases to trimming and J lost 3 bases, with 11 bases between them. The length of the CDR3 is 14 residues. The CDR3 loop reads CASSYRDINYEQYF. For the CDR3, the DNA is TGTGCCAGCAGTTACCGGGACATCAACTACGAGCAGTACTTC.

The chain links TRBV24-1 to TRBJ2-2, with 12 bases identical to TRBD1. The CDR3 runs to 18 residues. Germline assignment: CDR1 KGHDR and CDR2 SFDVKD. The V and J ends lost 0 bases and 5 bases, in that order; junction bases with no gene match: 6. As DNA, the CDR3 is TGTGCCACCAGTGATTTGGCCGGGACAGGGGGCCGTACCGGGGAGCTGTTTTTT. Encoded protein: CATSDLAGTGGRTGELFF.

The rearrangement uses TRBV27 and TRBJ1-5, with 7 bases lining up with TRBD1. Trimming cost V 2 bases and J 2 bases; bases outside gene matches: 12. This CDR3 is 18 amino acids long. The germline V gene has CDR1 MNHEY and CDR2 SMNVEV (reference sequence). This chain's CDR3 is CASSLTGQVNIGNQPQHF. The DNA for the CDR3 is TGTGCCAGCAGTTTAACCGGACAGGTGAATATAGGCAATCAGCCCCAGCATTTT.

This chain links TRBV5-4 with TRBJ1-1, with a tentative D call TRBD1 (6 bases). This CDR3 spans 15 amino acids. Trimming took off 4 bases at V and 1 base at J, with 14 bases between the two ends. CDR1 is SGHNT and CDR2 is YYREEE in the germline V gene (reference sequence). In DNA form, the CDR3 reads TGTGCCAGCAGCACCGGACAGTTGGGGAACACTGAAGCTTTCTTT. This gives the protein CASSTGQLGNTEAFF.

The chain has TRBV6-5 and TRBJ2-1; TRBD2 might be the D (5 bases). V was clipped by 8 bases and J by 9 bases, with 20 bases between them. The CDR3 loop spans 14 amino acids. Germline lookup yields CDR1 MNHEY and CDR2 SVGAGI. CDR3 amino acids: CASRLGGPAGEQFF. The DNA of the CDR3 is TGTGCCAGCCGATTGGGCGGACCGGCGGGTGAGCAGTTCTTC.

The chain employs TRBV30 and TRBJ1-4; TRBD1 is a possible D gene (5 bases). V was cut by 5 bases and J by 3 bases, with 10 bases left in between. Per germline, CDR1 GTSNPN and CDR2 SVGIG (reference sequence). This CDR3 contains 13 residues. The CDR3 here is CAWGGEANEKLFF. CDR3 sequence (DNA): TGTGCCTGGGGGGGGGAGGCTAATGAAAAACTGTTTTTT.

This clone occurred once. V gene TRBV28 combines with J gene TRBJ2-3, with D possibly being TRBD2 (6 bases). CDR3 length: 13 residues. The V gene lost 7 bases and the J gene lost 4 bases, with 12 bases spanning the gap. CDR1 and CDR2 (germline): MDHEN, SYDVKM. The CDR3 protein is CASIGTPADTQYF. In nucleotides, the CDR3 is TGTGCCAGCATAGGGACTCCGGCAGATACGCAGTATTTT.

This clone appeared once. The rearrangement joins TRBV7-9 to TRBJ2-7; 7 positions match TRBD1. The length of the CDR3 is 17 residues. CDR1 is SEHNR, CDR2 FQNEAQ, per germline (reference sequence). V lost 4 bases to trimming and J lost 0 bases; unmatched junction nucleotides: 12. This chain's CDR3 is CASSSPPRGRGSYEQYF. Written as DNA, the CDR3 is TGTGCCAGCAGCTCACCACCGAGGGGGCGAGGCTCCTACGAGCAGTACTTC. Supplemented by reference TRBV7-9 and TRBJ2-7, the full variable domain reads DTGVSQNPRHKITKRGQNVTFRCDPISEHNRLYWYRQTLGQGPEFLTYFQNEAQLEKSRLLSDRFSAERPKGSFSTLEIQRTEQGDSAMYLCASSSPPRGRGSYEQYFGPGTRLTVT.

This chain joins TRBV6-1 and TRBJ2-2; weak D call: TRBD1 (6 bases). The CDR3 has 13 residues. The V end lost 3 bases, the J end lost 5 bases, and 7 bases lay between the germline ends. Germline V gene lookup returns CDR1 MNHNS and CDR2 SASEGT. The chain's CDR3 is CASSDRGTGELFF. The CDR3 DNA sequence: TGTGCCAGCAGTGACAGGGGAACCGGGGAGCTGTTTTTT.

The chain employs TRBV28 and TRBJ2-2, with 15 bases that match TRBD2. CDR3 length: 18 residues. Germline-derived CDR1 and CDR2 are MDHEN and SYDVKM. The trim removed 3 bases at V and 5 bases at J, leaving 7 bases unmatched. CDR3 DNA: TGTGCCAGCAGTTTTTGGGGACTAGCGGGGGGATTTACCGGGGAGCTGTTTTTT. Protein: CASSFWGLAGGFTGELFF.

The chain uses TRBV3-1 (or the pseudogene TRBV3-2) and TRBJ1-2; TRBD1 agrees at 7 bases. V lost 4 bases to trimming and J lost 0 bases; unmatched junction nucleotides: 2. The length of the CDR3 is 14 residues. The V gene's germline CDR1 is LGHDT and CDR2 YNNKEL (reference sequence). The CDR3: CASSRDSTNYGYTF. CDR3 DNA sequence: TGTGCCAGCAGCCGGGACAGCACTAACTATGGCTACACCTTC.

The V gene is TRBV30, the J gene TRBJ2-1, with a weak D call TRBD1 (5 bases). V was trimmed by 4 bases and J by 6 bases, leaving 25 bases between them. CDR3 length: 17 residues. Germline V CDR1 and CDR2: GTSNPN, SVGIG (reference sequence). The CDR3 region has the DNA TGTGCCTGGACCTCAACCCAGGGTGTTCGTCTCGTCAATGAGCAGTTCTTC. Protein product: CAWTSTQGVRLVNEQFF.

V and J are TRBV5-1 and TRBJ1-4; D gene unclear. The V end was cut by 0 bases, the J end by 4 bases, with 7 bases between. CDR1 and CDR2 (germline): SGHRS, YFSETQ. The CDR3 has 14 amino acids. This chain's CDR3 is CASSLDGVNEKLFF. CDR3 bases: TGCGCCAGCAGCTTGGACGGAGTTAATGAAAAACTGTTTTTT.